This T cell receptor beta chain came from a study of shared clonotypes between healthy human individuals. In the study overall: Two women and a few men aged 18 to 49 served as donors.

The V gene end was trimmed by 0 bases and the J gene end by 2 bases; junction bases not matched to a gene: 6. In germline, CDR1 is SGDLS, CDR2 YYNGEE. The CDR3 totals 17 residues. Study-level points and caveats: Among non-shared clonotypes, generation probabilities were lower than among those shared by all four donors.

Comments on this clone: Its cognate antigen is unknown.

The assay was immunoSEQ multiplex PCR, and TCRdb's table has in-frame clones only and misses some. The sample records roughly 2,000,000 clones, just under 95% being singletons. Terminally differentiated effector memory CD45RA+ cells were left out of the naive CD8 fraction, which was CD45RO-negative and positively selected for CCR7. This clonotype originated in a man between 18 and 29 years old in good health. Some clones in this sample may be carry-over from other donors' samples. Sequenced input: naive CD8+ T cells from PBMCs. The rearrangement links TRBV9 to TRBJ2-3, with TRBD2 identical over 10 bases. CDR3 loop: CASSVAKLAGVTDTQYF. The DNA of the CDR3 is TGTGCCAGCAGCGTAGCCAAGCTAGCGGGGGTCACAGATACGCAGTATTTT. Drawing the rest from reference TRBV9 and TRBJ2-3, the complete variable domain is DSGVTQTPKHLITATGQRVTLRCSPRSGDLSVYWYQQSLDQGLQFLIQYYNGEERAKGNILERFSAQQFPDLHSELNLSSLELGDSALYFCASSVAKLAGVTDTQYFGPGTRLTVL.